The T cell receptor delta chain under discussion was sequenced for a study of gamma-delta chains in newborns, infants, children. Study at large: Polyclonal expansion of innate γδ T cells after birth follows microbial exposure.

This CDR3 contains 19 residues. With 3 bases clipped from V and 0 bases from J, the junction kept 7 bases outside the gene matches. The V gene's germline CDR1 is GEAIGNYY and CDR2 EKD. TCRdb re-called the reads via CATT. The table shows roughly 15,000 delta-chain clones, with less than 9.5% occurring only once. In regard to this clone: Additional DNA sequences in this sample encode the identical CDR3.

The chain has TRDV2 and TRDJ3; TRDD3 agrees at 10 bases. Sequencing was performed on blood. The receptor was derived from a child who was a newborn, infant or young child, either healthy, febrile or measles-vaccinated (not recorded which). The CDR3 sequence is CACDSWGIPSSWDTRQMFF. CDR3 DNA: TGTGCCTGTGACTCTTGGGGGATACCGAGCTCCTGGGACACCCGACAGATGTTTTTC.